A selection of T cell receptor beta chains follows, all from one sample in a study of technical replicates of blood from a few donors. The data were produced by immunoSEQ multiplex PCR, yet TCRdb's version contains in-frame clones alone and is incomplete. The top ten clones hold 0.25% to 0.3% of a sample with about 83,000 clones, about 90% of them seen once. The specimen was T cells isolated from PBMCs. These TCRs come from a human donor in good health. The CDR3 runs from the conserved cysteine through the conserved F or W. The order of the fields is J gene, D gene, V gene, CDR3 DNA, CDR3 protein. D genes are given only for firm matches.

>TRBJ1-2|TRBD1|TRBV4-1
TGCGCCAGCAGCCGCCCGACAGGGCCCCTCTATGGCTACACCTTC
CASSRPTGPLYGYTF
>TRBJ2-3|-|TRBV7-3
TGTGCCAGCAGCCAGCAGGGAGGTACAGATACGCAGTATTTT
CASSQQGGTDTQYF
>TRBJ2-3|TRBD2|TRBV18
TGTGCCAGCTCAGCCGAGACTAGCGGGAGGGAAACAGATACGCAGTATTTT
CASSAETSGRETDTQYF
>TRBJ1-2|-|TRBV6-5
TGTGCCAGCAGTTACCTGACAACGGCCTATGGCTACACCTTC
CASSYLTTAYGYTF
>TRBJ2-5|-|TRBV28
TGTGCCAGCAGTTTGCTGGACTACCATTCCGGGGAGACCCAGTACTTC
CASSLLDYHSGETQYF
>TRBJ2-7|TRBD1|TRBV19
TGTGCCAGTAGTTCGGTGGCAGGGGGCTCCTACGAGCAGTACTTC
CASSSVAGGSYEQYF
>TRBJ1-5|-|TRBV7-2
TGTGCCAGCAGCCCGAGGGAGGGTCAGCCCCAGCATTTT
CASSPREGQPQHF
>TRBJ2-2|-|TRBV10-2
TGCGCCAGCAGGACAGACACCGGGGAGCTGTTTTTT
CASRTDTGELFF
>TRBJ2-2|TRBD1|TRBV4-1
TGCGCCAGCAGCCCGACAGGGCCCGCCGGGGAGCTGTTTTTT
CASSPTGPAGELFF
>TRBJ2-5|-|TRBV9
TGTGCCAGCAGCGTAGAGGGCCACAGGGCAGAGACCCAGTACTTC
CASSVEGHRAETQYF
>TRBJ2-1|-|TRBV9
TGTGCCAGCAGCGTAGGCGGGGGCGGCCCCAATGAGCAGTTCTTC
CASSVGGGGPNEQFF
>TRBJ2-1|-|TRBV7-8
TGTGCCAGCAGCCCGCCGAGCGGACGCATAACGGATGAGCAGTTCTTC
CASSPPSGRITDEQFF
>TRBJ2-1|-|TRBV25-1
TGTGCCAGCAGTGAATTTCCGGCTCCCCCGGGCAATGAGCAGTTCTTC
CASSEFPAPPGNEQFF
>TRBJ1-1|-|TRBV16
TGTGCCCGGAACGCGGGAAACGTCTTGGGAGCCCTAAACACTGAAGCTTTCTTT
CARNAGNVLGALNTEAFF
>TRBJ2-7|TRBD1|TRBV18
TGTGCCAGCTCACTTACAGGACAGGGGAGTATGTACGAGCAGTACTTC
CASSLTGQGSMYEQYF